The TCR beta chain under discussion was sequenced for a study of blood T cell repertoires in COVID-19. For the study at large: From the United States, Italy and Spain came samples of acute and convalescent COVID-19. PBMCs, B-cell-depleted T cells, or T cells were the source of the cDNA or gDNA that made up the material.

How the authors handled the data: Quantification of nucleated cells was approximated via reference gene primer amplification. Measured with immunoSEQ multiplex PCR; TCRdb has only the in-frame clones, and not every one. V and J calls and clone size come straight from that table; D and trimming were deduced from the DNA. The table lists 190,000 or so clones, approximately 87% of them singletons. The V gene's germline CDR1 is LGHNA and CDR2 YNFKEQ. The CDR3 is 15 amino acids. V lost 1 base to trimming and J lost 0 bases, with 8 bases between them. The sequenced sample was peripheral blood. The sequence was obtained from a woman aged 18-29 years who had recovered from COVID-19. The rearrangement links TRBV4-2 to TRBJ2-3, with D unresolved. The CDR3 sequence: CASSQAPSSTDTQYF. CDR3 sequence (DNA): TGTGCCAGCAGCCAAGCCCCGAGTAGCACAGATACGCAGTATTTT.